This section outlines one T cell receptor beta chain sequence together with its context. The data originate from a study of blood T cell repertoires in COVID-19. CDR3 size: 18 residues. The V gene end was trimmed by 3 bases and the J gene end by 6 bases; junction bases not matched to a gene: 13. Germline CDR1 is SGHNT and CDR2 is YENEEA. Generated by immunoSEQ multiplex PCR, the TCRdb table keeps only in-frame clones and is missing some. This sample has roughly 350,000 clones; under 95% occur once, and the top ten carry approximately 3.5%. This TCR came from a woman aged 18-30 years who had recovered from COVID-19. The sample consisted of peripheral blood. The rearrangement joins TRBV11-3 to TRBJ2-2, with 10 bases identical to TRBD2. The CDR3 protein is CASSFSLLAGVGAGELFF. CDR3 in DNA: TGTGCCAGCAGCTTTTCACTCCTAGCGGGAGTCGGCGCCGGGGAGCTGTTTTTT.